This paragraph covers one TCR beta chain sequence. No antigen is known for it. The data originate from a study of CXCR3-negative and CXCR3-positive naive CD8 T cells. UMI-labeled 5' RACE yielded the TRB cDNA libraries. Each CDR3 protein gets one entry in TCRdb, which reprocessed the 5' RACE reads and gives no DNA. Across roughly 40,000 distinct CDR3 sequences, the top ten clones capture under 10% of the sample. Germline V gene sequence: CDR1 DFQATT, CDR2 SNEGSKA (reference sequence). The CDR3 is 13 residues long. Study observations and caveats: With CXCR3 expression partially decreased after cryopreservation, most assays relied on fresh PBMCs.

This sequence was found in a human donor in good health. Some clones in this sample may be carry-over from other donors' samples. Sequencing was performed on memory CD8+ T cells from blood. The chain is built from TRBV20-1 and TRBJ2-7. CDR3 residues: CSASPGLSYEQYF.